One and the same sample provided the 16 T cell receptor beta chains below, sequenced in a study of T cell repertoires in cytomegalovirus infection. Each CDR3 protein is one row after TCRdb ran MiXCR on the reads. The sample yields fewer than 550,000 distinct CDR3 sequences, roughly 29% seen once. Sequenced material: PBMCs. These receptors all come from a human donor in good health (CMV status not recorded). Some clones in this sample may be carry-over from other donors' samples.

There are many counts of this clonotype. CDR3 coding DNA: TGTGCCAGCAGTTTAAGGTCGGACAGCTTCTCCTACGAGCAGTACTTC. Its translation: CASSLRSDSFSYEQYF. This chain links TRBV12-3 or TRBV12-4 with TRBJ2-7, with D tentatively TRBD1 (6 bases). This CDR3 region has 16 residues. The V end was cut by 2 bases, the J end by 0 bases, with 14 bases between.

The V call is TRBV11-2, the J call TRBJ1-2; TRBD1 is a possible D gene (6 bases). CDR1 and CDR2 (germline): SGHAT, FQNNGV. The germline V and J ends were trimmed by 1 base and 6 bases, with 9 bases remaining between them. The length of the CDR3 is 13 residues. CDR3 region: CASSLGGQNGYTF. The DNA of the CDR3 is TGTGCCAGCAGCTTAGGGGGGCAGAATGGCTACACCTTC.

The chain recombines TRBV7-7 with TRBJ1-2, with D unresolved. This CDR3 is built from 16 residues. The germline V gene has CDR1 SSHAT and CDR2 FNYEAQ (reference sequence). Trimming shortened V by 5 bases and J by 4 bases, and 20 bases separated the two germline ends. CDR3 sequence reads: CASSVEGNLRVYGYTF. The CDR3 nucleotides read TGTGCCAGCAGCGTGGAAGGGAACCTCAGAGTCTATGGCTACACCTTC.

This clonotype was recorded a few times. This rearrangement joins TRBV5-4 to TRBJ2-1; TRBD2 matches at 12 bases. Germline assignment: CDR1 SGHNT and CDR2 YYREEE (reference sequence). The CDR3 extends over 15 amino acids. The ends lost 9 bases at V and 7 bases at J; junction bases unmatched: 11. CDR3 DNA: TGTGCCATAAGTCTAGCGGGAGGGAGTAGAAATGAGCAGTTCTTC. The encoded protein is CAISLAGGSRNEQFF.

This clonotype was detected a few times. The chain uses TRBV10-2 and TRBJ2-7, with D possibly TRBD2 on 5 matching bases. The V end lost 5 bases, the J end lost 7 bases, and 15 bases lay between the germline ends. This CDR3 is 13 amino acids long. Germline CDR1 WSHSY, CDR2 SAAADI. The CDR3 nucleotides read TGCGCCAGCAGTACCATGGAGGATATTGAGCAGTACGTC. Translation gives CASSTMEDIEQYV.

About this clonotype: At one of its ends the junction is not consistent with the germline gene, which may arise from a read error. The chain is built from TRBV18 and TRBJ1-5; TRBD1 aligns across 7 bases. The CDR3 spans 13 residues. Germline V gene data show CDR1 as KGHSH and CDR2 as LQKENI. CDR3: CATSGGAHQPQHF. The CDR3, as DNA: TGTGCCACCTCAGGGGGGGCCCACCAGCCCCAGCATTTT.

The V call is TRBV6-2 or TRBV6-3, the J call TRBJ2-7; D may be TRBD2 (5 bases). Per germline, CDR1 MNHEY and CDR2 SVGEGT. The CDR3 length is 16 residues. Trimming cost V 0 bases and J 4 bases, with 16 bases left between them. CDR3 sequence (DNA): TGTGCCAGCAGTTACTCGATGGAGCGGAATAGTTACGAGCAGTACGTC. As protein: CASSYSMERNSYEQYV.

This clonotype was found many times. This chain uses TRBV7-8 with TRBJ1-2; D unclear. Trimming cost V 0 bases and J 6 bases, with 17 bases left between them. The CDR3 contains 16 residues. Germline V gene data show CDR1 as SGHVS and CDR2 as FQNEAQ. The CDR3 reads CASSLAEILRGDGYTF. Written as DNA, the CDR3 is TGTGCCAGCAGCTTAGCGGAAATACTACGGGGTGATGGCTACACCTTC. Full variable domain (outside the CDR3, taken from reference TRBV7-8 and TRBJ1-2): GAGVSQSPRYKVAKRGQDVALRCDPISGHVSLFWYQQALGQGPEFLTYFQNEAQLDKSGLPSDRFFAERPEGSVSTLKIQRTQQEDSAVYLCASSLAEILRGDGYTFGSGTRLTVV.

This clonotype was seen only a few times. The CDR3 coding sequence is TGTGCCAGCACATCACGGACTTTTCCCGGGGAGCTGTTTTTT. This gives the protein CASTSRTFPGELFF. The V call is TRBV6-2 or TRBV6-3, the J call TRBJ2-2, with D possibly TRBD2 on 5 matching bases. V lost 7 bases and J 6 bases, leaving 15 bases between the germline ends. Germline CDR1 is MNHEY and CDR2 is SVGEGT. There are 14 residues in the CDR3.

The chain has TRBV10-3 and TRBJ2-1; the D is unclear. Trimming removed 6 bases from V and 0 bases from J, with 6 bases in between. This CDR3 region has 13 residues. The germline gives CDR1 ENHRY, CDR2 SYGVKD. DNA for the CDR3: TGTGCCATCAGGGCGGCCTCCTACAATGAGCAGTTCTTC. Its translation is CAIRAASYNEQFF.

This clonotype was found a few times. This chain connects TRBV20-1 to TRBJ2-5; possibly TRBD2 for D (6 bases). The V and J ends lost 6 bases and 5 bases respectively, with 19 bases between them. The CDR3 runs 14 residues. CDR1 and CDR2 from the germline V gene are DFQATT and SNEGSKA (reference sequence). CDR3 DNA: TGCAGTGCCGAGAGGGCCCCGGGAGCCGAGACCCAGTACTTC. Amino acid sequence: CSAERAPGAETQYF.

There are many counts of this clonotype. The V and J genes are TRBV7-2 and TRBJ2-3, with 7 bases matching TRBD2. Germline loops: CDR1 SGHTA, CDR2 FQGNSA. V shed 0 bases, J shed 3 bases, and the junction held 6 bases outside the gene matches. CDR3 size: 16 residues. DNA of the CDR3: TGTGCCAGCAGCTTAGCGGAGGCTAGCGGTACAGATACGCAGTATTTT. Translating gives CASSLAEASGTDTQYF. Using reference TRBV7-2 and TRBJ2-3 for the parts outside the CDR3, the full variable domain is GAGVSQSPSNKVTEKGKDVELRCDPISGHTALYWYRQSLGQGLEFLIYFQGNSAPDKSGLPSDRFSAERTGGSVSTLTIQRTQQEDSAVYLCASSLAEASGTDTQYFGPGTRLTVL.

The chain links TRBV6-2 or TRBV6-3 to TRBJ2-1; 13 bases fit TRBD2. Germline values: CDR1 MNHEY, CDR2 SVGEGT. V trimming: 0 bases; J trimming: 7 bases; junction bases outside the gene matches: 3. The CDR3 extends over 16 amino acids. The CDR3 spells CASSYSGLAGINEQFF. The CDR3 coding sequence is TGTGCCAGCAGTTACTCGGGACTAGCGGGGATTAATGAGCAGTTCTTC.

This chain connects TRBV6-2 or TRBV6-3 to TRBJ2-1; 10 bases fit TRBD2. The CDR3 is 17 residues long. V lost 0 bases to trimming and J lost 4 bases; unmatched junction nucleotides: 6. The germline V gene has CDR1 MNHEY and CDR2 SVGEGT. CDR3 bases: TGTGCCAGCAGTTACTCTCCTAGCGGGAGTGGTTACAATGAGCAGTTCTTC. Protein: CASSYSPSGSGYNEQFF.

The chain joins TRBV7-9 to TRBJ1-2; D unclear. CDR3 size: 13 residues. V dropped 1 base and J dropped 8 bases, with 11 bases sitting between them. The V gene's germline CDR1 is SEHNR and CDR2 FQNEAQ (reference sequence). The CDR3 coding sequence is TGTGCCAGCAGCTTAGGAGCCAGCGGGGGCTACACCTTC. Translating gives CASSLGASGGYTF.

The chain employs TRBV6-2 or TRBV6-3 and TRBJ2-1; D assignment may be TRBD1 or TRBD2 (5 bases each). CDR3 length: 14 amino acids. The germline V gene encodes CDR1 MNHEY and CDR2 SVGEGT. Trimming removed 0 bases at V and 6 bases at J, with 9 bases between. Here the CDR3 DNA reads TGTGCCAGCAGTTACTCACAGGCGGGCAATGAGCAGTTCTTC. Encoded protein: CASSYSQAGNEQFF.